The table lists the clone carrying this T cell receptor beta chain with a few counts. Its target is not known. The data were obtained in a study of CD8+ T cells in alopecia areata. Study-level background: Tofacitinib ran for 6 to 18 months before 6 months off drug. Findings of the study overall: Researchers reported that TCR sharing among patients proved less clear than in mice, possibly HLA-linked.

RNA extraction was followed by reverse transcription into cDNA, which acted as the sequencing template. Libraries were prepared by immunoSEQ multiplex PCR; TCRdb keeps only in-frame clonotypes and omits some of them. The data show 150,000 to 200,000 clones, about 72% seen once. Trimming stripped 5 bases from V and 5 bases from J, with 10 bases between. The germline gives CDR1 SEHNR, CDR2 FQNEAQ (reference sequence). The CDR3 consists of 12 residues. The chain links TRBV7-9 to TRBJ2-7; D gene ambiguous. This sequence was found in a human donor with alopecia areata. The material sequenced was CD8+ T cells sorted from blood, taken at week 0. The CDR3 loop reads CASSPIRHEQYF. Here the CDR3 DNA reads TGTGCCAGCAGCCCGATCCGGCACGAGCAGTACTTC.